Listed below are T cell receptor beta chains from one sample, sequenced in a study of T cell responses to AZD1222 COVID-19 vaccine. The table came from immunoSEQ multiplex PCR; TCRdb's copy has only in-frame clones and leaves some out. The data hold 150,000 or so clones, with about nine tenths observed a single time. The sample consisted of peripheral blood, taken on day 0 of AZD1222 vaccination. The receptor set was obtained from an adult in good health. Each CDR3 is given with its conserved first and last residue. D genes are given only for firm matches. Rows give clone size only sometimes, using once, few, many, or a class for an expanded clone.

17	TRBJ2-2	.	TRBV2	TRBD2	CASSKRASGTNTGELFF	TGTGCCAGCAGCAAACGAGCTAGCGGGACGAACACCGGGGAGCTGTTTTTT
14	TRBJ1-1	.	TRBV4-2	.	CASSPHGENTEAFF	TGTGCCAGCAGCCCACACGGGGAGAACACTGAAGCTTTCTTT
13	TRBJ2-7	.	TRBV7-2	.	CASSLASPYEQYF	TGTGCCAGCAGCTTAGCGTCACCTTACGAGCAGTACTTC
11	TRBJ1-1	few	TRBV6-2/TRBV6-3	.	CASSPGLEAFF	TGTGCCAGCAGCCCCGGACTTGAAGCTTTCTTT
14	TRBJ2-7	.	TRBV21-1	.	CASSKEEGFYEQYF	TGTGCCAGCAGCAAAGAGGAGGGGTTTTACGAGCAGTACTTC
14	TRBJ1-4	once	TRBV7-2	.	CASSPPGGSEKLFF	TGTGCCAGCAGTCCCCCCGGGGGGAGTGAAAAACTGTTTTTT
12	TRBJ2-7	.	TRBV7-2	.	CASQDTTYEQYF	TGTGCCAGCCAGGACACCACCTACGAGCAGTACTTC
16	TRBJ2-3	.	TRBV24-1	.	CATSDPRTDRTDTQYF	TGTGCCACCAGTGACCCTCGGACTGATCGGACAGATACGCAGTATTTT
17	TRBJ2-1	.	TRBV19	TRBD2	CASEGTSGGNSYNEQFF	TGTGCCAGTGAGGGGACTAGCGGGGGGAACTCCTACAATGAGCAGTTCTTC
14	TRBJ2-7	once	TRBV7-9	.	CASSDTGSSYEQYF	TGTGCCAGCAGCGACACAGGTTCTTCCTACGAGCAGTACTTC
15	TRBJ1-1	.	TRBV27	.	CASSQLRPPKTEAFF	TGTGCCAGCAGCCAACTCAGGCCTCCCAAGACTGAAGCTTTCTTT
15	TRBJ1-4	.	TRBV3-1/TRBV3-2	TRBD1	CASSLEGQGNEKLFF	TGTGCCAGCAGCCTGGAGGGACAGGGTAACGAAAAACTGTTTTTT
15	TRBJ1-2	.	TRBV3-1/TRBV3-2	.	CASSQSGFPRRGYTF	TGTGCCAGCAGCCAATCTGGGTTCCCACGTCGGGGCTACACCTTC
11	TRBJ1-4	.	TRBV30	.	CAWSVREKLFF	TGTGCCTGGAGTGTACGGGAAAAACTGTTTTTT
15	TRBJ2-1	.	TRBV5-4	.	CASSPRQAAYNEQFF	TGTGCCAGCAGCCCCAGACAGGCAGCCTACAATGAGCAGTTCTTC
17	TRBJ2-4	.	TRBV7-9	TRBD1	CASSSETGIFAKNIQYF	TGTGCCAGCAGCTCAGAGACAGGGATCTTCGCCAAAAACATTCAGTACTTC
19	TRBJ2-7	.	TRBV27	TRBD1	CASSFTREGQGTGTYEQYF	TGTGCCAGCAGTTTCACCAGAGAAGGGCAGGGGACAGGGACCTACGAGCAGTACTTC
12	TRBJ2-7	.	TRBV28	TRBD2	CASSVAGYEQYF	TGTGCCAGCAGCGTAGCGGGCTACGAGCAGTACTTC
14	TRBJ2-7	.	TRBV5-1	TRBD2	CASSPTGGPDEQYF	TGCGCCAGCAGCCCTACGGGGGGGCCCGACGAGCAGTACTTC
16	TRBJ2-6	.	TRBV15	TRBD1	CATRGTGGSGANVLTF	TGTGCCACCAGAGGGACAGGGGGGTCTGGGGCCAACGTCCTGACTTTC
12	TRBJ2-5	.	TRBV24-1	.	CATSDLGETQYF	TGTGCCACCAGTGATTTAGGGGAGACCCAGTACTTC
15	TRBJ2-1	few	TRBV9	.	CASSPGRDKRDEQFF	TGTGCCAGCAGCCCGGGGCGGGATAAGAGAGATGAGCAGTTCTTC
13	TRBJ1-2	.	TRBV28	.	CASSLLDSYGYTF	TGTGCCAGCAGTTTACTGGACAGCTATGGCTACACCTTC
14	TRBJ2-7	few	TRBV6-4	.	CASPRQEKPYEQYF	TGTGCCAGCCCCCGCCAGGAAAAACCCTACGAGCAGTACTTC
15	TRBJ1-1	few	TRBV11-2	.	CASSLDSHMNTEAFF	TGTGCCAGCAGCTTGGACAGCCACATGAACACTGAAGCTTTCTTT
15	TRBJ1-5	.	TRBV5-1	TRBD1	CASSRTGGSNQPQHF	TGCGCCAGCAGCCGAACAGGGGGCAGCAATCAGCCCCAGCATTTT
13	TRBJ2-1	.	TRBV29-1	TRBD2	CSVVVAGRREQFF	TGCAGCGTTGTGGTAGCGGGAAGGCGGGAGCAGTTCTTC
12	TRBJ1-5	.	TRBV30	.	CAWSGGNQPQHF	TGTGCCTGGAGTGGCGGTAATCAGCCCCAGCATTTT
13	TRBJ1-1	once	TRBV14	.	CASSQARRPEAFF	TGTGCCAGCAGCCAAGCAAGAAGACCAGAAGCTTTCTTT
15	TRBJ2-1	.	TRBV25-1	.	CASRGSQSAINEQFF	TGTGCCAGCAGGGGATCTCAATCTGCAATTAATGAGCAGTTCTTC
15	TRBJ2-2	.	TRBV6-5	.	CASSYLRAATGELFF	TGTGCCAGCAGTTACTTGAGGGCGGCCACCGGGGAGCTGTTTTTT
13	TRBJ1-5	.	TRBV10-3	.	CAISPKYNQPQHF	TGTGCCATCAGTCCGAAGTACAATCAGCCCCAGCATTTT
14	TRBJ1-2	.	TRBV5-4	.	CASSLEGGNYGYTF	TGTGCCAGCAGCTTGGAAGGGGGTAACTATGGCTACACCTTC
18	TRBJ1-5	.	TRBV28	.	CASSPPREKANSNQPQHF	TGTGCCAGCAGTCCCCCCCGGGAGAAAGCAAATAGCAATCAGCCCCAGCATTTT
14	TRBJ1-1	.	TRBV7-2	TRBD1	CASSLGQANTEAFF	TGTGCCAGCAGCTTGGGACAGGCGAACACTGAAGCTTTCTTT
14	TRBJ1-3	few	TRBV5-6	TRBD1	CASSRQGSENTIYF	TGTGCCAGCAGTCGACAGGGAAGCGAAAACACCATATATTTT
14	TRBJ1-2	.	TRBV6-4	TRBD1	CASSRGQGSYGYTF	TGTGCCAGCAGTCGCGGACAGGGGAGCTATGGCTACACCTTC
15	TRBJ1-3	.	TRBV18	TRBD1	CASSPRQGTGNTIYF	TGTGCCAGCTCACCGAGACAGGGTACCGGAAACACCATATATTTT
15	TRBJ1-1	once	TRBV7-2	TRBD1	CASSLALTGRDEAFF	TGTGCCAGCAGCTTAGCCTTGACAGGGAGGGATGAAGCTTTCTTT
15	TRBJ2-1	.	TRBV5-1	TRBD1	CASSLGQGSYNEQFF	TGCGCCAGCAGCTTAGGACAGGGGAGCTACAATGAGCAGTTCTTC
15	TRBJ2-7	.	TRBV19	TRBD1	CASSPGTGSRYEQYF	TGTGCCAGTAGCCCCGGGACAGGGAGTCGGTACGAGCAGTACTTC
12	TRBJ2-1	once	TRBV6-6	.	CASSYVVDEQFF	TGTGCCAGCAGTTACGTGGTGGACGAGCAGTTCTTC
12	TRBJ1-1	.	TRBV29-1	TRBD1	CSGDRANTEAFF	TGCAGCGGCGACAGGGCAAACACTGAAGCTTTCTTT
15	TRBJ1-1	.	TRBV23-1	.	CASSPRQYLNTEAFF	TGCGCCAGCAGCCCTCGACAGTACTTGAACACTGAAGCTTTCTTT
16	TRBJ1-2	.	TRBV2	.	CASSEGPGWANYGYTF	TGTGCCAGCAGTGAGGGGCCAGGGTGGGCTAACTATGGCTACACCTTC
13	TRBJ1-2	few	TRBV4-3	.	CASSPWEGQGYTF	TGCGCCAGCAGCCCTTGGGAGGGGCAAGGCTACACCTTC
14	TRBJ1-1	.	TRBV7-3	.	CASSLGGVRTEAFF	TGTGCCAGCAGCTTAGGCGGGGTTCGTACTGAAGCTTTCTTT
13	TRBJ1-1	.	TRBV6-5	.	CASTLAGGSEAFF	TGTGCCAGCACCTTAGCGGGGGGCTCCGAAGCTTTCTTT
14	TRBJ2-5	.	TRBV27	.	CASSLPGGRETQYF	TGTGCCAGCAGTCTCCCCGGGGGGCGAGAGACCCAGTACTTC
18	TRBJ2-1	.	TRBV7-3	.	CASSLRAEGQGGSNEQFF	TGTGCCAGCAGCTTAAGGGCTGAGGGGCAGGGCGGATCCAATGAGCAGTTCTTC
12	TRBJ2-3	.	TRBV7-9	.	CASSLGTDTQYF	TGTGCCAGCAGCTTAGGTACAGATACGCAGTATTTT
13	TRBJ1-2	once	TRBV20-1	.	CSASFQGHYGYTF	TGCAGTGCTAGTTTTCAGGGCCACTATGGCTACACCTTC
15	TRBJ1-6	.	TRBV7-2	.	CASSLEGRAHSPLHF	TGTGCCAGCAGCTTAGAGGGAAGGGCGCATTCACCCCTCCACTTT
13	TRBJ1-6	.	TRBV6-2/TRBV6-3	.	CASSYNLVSPLHF	TGTGCCAGCAGTTACAATTTGGTCTCACCCCTCCACTTT